The TCR beta chain under discussion was sequenced for a study of T cell clonality in common variable immunodeficiency. Overall study findings and caveats: CVID subjects shared fewer TCRbeta clones than healthy controls did. In common variable immunodeficiency, TCR beta chains reportedly carried fewer deletions and N-nucleotide insertions.

The method was immunoSEQ multiplex PCR; TCRdb's version includes in-frame clones alone and lacks a portion of them. The repertoire yields 15,000 to 20,000 clones, none seen only once; the top ten contain about 14%. Patients and controls were mostly of Caucasian heritage. There are 14 residues in the CDR3. Trimming removed 1 base at V and 1 base at J, with 7 bases between. Germline CDR1 is DFQATT and CDR2 is SNEGSKA (reference sequence). This clone was counted many times. The target antigen is unknown. The sequenced fragment ends 3 residues before the CDR3 boundary, so the rest is inferred from the germline J gene.

The sequence derives from a human donor with common variable immunodeficiency. The chain links TRBV20-1 to TRBJ2-2; a possible D gene is TRBD1 (5 bases). Specimen: peripheral blood mononuclear cells. CDR3 loop: CSARGGRNTGELFF. The sequenced part of the CDR3 DNA is TGCAGTGCTAGAGGGGGCCGGAACACCGGGGAG.